This T cell receptor beta chain was found in a study of shared clonotypes between healthy human individuals. V gave up 7 bases and J gave up 5 bases; unmatched junction bases: 19. CDR1 and CDR2 from the germline V gene are MDHEN and SYDVKM. CDR3 length: 17 amino acids. Memory CD4+ cells were the fraction left after CD45RA+ naive selection. The repertoire was sequenced with immunoSEQ multiplex PCR; TCRdb's copy has only in-frame clones and lacks some. Of 1,400,000 or so clones listed, about 98.5% are singletons. The source material was naive CD4+ T cells sorted from blood. Subset: CD45RA+ positively selected. The chain uses TRBV28 and TRBJ2-7, with 8 bases lining up with TRBD1. This receptor was obtained from a man aged 25-40 years in good health. Here the CDR3 DNA reads TGTGCCAGCAATTCTATCGCCGCCGGGACAGGACTTCACGAGCAGTACTTC. This encodes CASNSIAAGTGLHEQYF.